The clone carrying this T cell receptor (beta chain) was observed a handful of times. Its antigen is not known. This sample stems from a study of response to subunit inactivated influenza vaccine. Study results and caveats: Few new T cells, the authors suggested, are recruited by each seasonal influenza vaccination.

One entry per CDR3 protein, called by TCRdb with MiXCR from the RT-PCR reads. The data contain hundreds of thousands of distinct CDR3 sequences, 10% to 15% of them singletons. Germline V gene data show CDR1 as SGDLS and CDR2 as YYNGEE. V was pared by 0 bases and J by 7 bases, with 6 bases of the junction left unmatched. This CDR3 spans 15 amino acids. J is TRBJ1-4 and V is TRBV9; the match to TRBD1 covers 7 bases. The sequence was obtained from a man aged 45-65 years who received an inactivated influenza vaccine. The starting material was PBMCs from blood, obtained 45 days after vaccination. CDR3 sequence (DNA): TGTGCCAGCAGCGTAGGACAGGGTACGGGTGAAAAACTGTTTTTT. This gives the protein CASSVGQGTGEKLFF.